Sequencing of this T cell receptor beta chain was carried out in a study of blood T cell repertoires in COVID-19. Study in general: The origin of the acute and convalescent COVID-19 samples was the United States, Italy and Spain. Sources were T cells, B-cell-depleted T cells, or PBMCs; the material itself was cDNA or gDNA.

V lost 5 bases and J lost 7; bases outside the gene matches: 7. The germline CDR1 and CDR2 sequences are SGHTA and FQGNSA. The length of the CDR3 is 13 residues. Original methodology: Amplifying reference gene primers gave estimates of nucleated cell counts. Profiling relied on immunoSEQ multiplex PCR, and the TCRdb table lists in-frame clones only, not all of them. The DNA was the basis for D and trimming; V, J and clone size are from that table. Of about 81,000 clones in the sample, under 90% were seen once. The sequencing sample was made of peripheral blood. The chain has TRBV7-2 and TRBJ1-2; 7 nucleotides match TRBD1. The clonotype originates from a human donor in a cohort sampled during active COVID-19. The CDR3 DNA sequence: TGTGCCAGCAGCGCCGACAGGGTGGCTGGCTACACCTTC. This translates into CASSADRVAGYTF.